Each of the 28 T cell receptor beta chains below was sequenced from the same sample in a study of blood T cells in healthy people across ages. The use of a sample-barcoded 5' primer and a J-beta primer mix characterized a second PCR of about 6 to 11 cycles. A single record per CDR3 protein comes from TCRdb applying MiXCR to the 5' RACE reads. The top ten hold around 14% of the sample, which has 850,000 to 1,100,000 distinct CDR3 sequences, under 40% seen once. The material sequenced was blood. These receptors were taken from a man aged 18-30 years in good health.

CDR3 amino acids: CASSTDGDYGYTF. In DNA form, the CDR3 reads TGCGCCAGCAGCACGGACGGAGACTATGGCTACACCTTC. The rearrangement joins TRBV5-1 to TRBJ1-2, with no clear D. Germline loops: CDR1 SGHRS, CDR2 YFSETQ. The CDR3 runs 13 residues. V lost 4 bases and J lost 3, with 10 bases in between.

This sequence joins TRBV27 and TRBJ2-3; D is undetermined. This CDR3 is built from 15 residues. CDR1 and CDR2 from the germline V gene are MNHEY and SMNVEV (reference sequence). The CDR3 coding sequence is TGTGCTAATTTTGGGATAGCCCATAGCACAGATACGCAGTATTTT. Residues: CANFGIAHSTDTQYF.

The chain couples TRBV11-2 to TRBJ2-3, with 10 bases that match TRBD1. Trimming removed 7 bases from V and 0 bases from J; junction bases left unmatched: 19. The CDR3 is 20 residues long. Per germline, CDR1 SGHAT and CDR2 FQNNGV. The CDR3 DNA follows: TGTGCCAGCACCTGGGCCACTTGGGAGGGACAGGGGATCAGCACAGATACGCAGTATTTT. This encodes CASTWATWEGQGISTDTQYF. The whole variable domain, remainder taken from reference TRBV11-2 and TRBJ2-3, is EAGVAQSPRYKIIEKRQSVAFWCNPISGHATLYWYQQILGQGPKLLIQFQNNGVVDDSQLPKDRFSAERLKGVDSTLKIQPAKLEDSAVYLCASTWATWEGQGISTDTQYFGPGTRLTVL.

This clonotype was detected only a few times. The J gene is TRBJ2-5, the V gene TRBV7-2; TRBD1 might be the D (6 bases). The CDR3 extends over 15 amino acids. V lost 0 bases, J lost 2 bases, and 10 bases lay in between. The germline V gene has CDR1 SGHTA and CDR2 FQGNSA. The CDR3 DNA is TGTGCCAGCAGCTTAGCTACAGGGTCGCAAGAGACCCAGTACTTC. Translated: CASSLATGSQETQYF.

The chain couples TRBV9 to TRBJ2-1; 12 bases align to TRBD2. The CDR3 sequence is 16 residues long. The junction had 2 bases not matched to a gene; V was cut back by 2 bases and J by 2 bases. From germline, CDR1 is SGDLS and CDR2 YYNGEE. The CDR3 sequence is CASSVLAGGTYNEQFF. In DNA form, the CDR3 reads TGTGCCAGCAGCGTCCTAGCGGGGGGGACCTACAATGAGCAGTTCTTC. Variable domain in full (rest from reference TRBV9 and TRBJ2-1): DSGVTQTPKHLITATGQRVTLRCSPRSGDLSVYWYQQSLDQGLQFLIQYYNGEERAKGNILERFSAQQFPDLHSELNLSSLELGDSALYFCASSVLAGGTYNEQFFGPGTRLTVL.

The V gene is TRBV7-2, the J gene TRBJ1-2, with 9 bases lining up with TRBD1. Trimming at V came to 6 bases and at J to 8 bases, leaving 7 bases not matched to a gene. From germline, CDR1 is SGHTA and CDR2 FQGNSA. CDR3 length: 13 amino acids. The CDR3 reads CASSWDRDGGYTF. The CDR3 DNA reads as TGTGCCAGCAGTTGGGACAGGGACGGGGGCTACACCTTC.

This chain joins TRBV24-1 and TRBJ1-5; 9 bases line up with TRBD1. This CDR3 comprises 11 residues. Germline CDR1 KGHDR, CDR2 SFDVKD. The V segment lost 8 bases and the J segment 15 bases; nucleotides outside the gene matches: 7. The CDR3 spells CATNRDREWHF. The CDR3 region has the DNA TGTGCCACCAATCGGGACAGGGAATGGCATTTT.

CDR3 in amino acids: CASSDSGYEQYF. The CDR3 nucleotides are TGTGCCAGCAGTGACAGTGGGTATGAGCAGTACTTC. V gene TRBV12-3 or TRBV12-4 combines with J gene TRBJ2-7, with D possibly TRBD1 on 5 matching bases. The CDR3 covers 12 residues. The V gene lost 5 bases and the J gene lost 7 bases, with 12 bases spanning the gap.

This clonotype appeared many times. The CDR3 sequence is CASSLALYNEQFF. CDR3 bases: TGTGCCAGCAGCTTAGCCCTCTACAATGAGCAGTTCTTC. V and J are TRBV7-2 and TRBJ2-1; D remains ambiguous. Germline CDR1 is SGHTA and CDR2 is FQGNSA. The CDR3 totals 13 residues. Trimming stripped 0 bases from V and 3 bases from J, with 3 bases between.

This clonotype has more than one count but fewer than ten. The chain uses TRBV10-3 and TRBJ2-1; TRBD2 might be the D (6 bases). This CDR3 spans 16 amino acids. CDR1 ENHRY and CDR2 SYGVKD come from the germline V gene. V was pared by 0 bases and J by 4 bases, with 13 bases between. The chain's CDR3 is CAISESVAGTYNEQFF. For the CDR3, the DNA is TGTGCCATCAGTGAGTCGGTGGCGGGGACTTACAATGAGCAGTTCTTC.

This sequence joins TRBV6-5 and TRBJ2-2, with D uncertain. CDR1 is MNHEY, CDR2 SVGAGI, per germline. V lost 6 bases to trimming and J lost 0 bases, with 11 bases between them. The CDR3 extends over 15 amino acids. CDR3 protein: CASSFTDSNTGELFF. In DNA, the CDR3 is TGTGCCAGCAGCTTTACAGATTCGAACACCGGGGAGCTGTTTTTT.

J is TRBJ2-5 and V is TRBV3-1; perhaps D is TRBD1 or TRBD2 (5 bases each). This CDR3 comprises 15 residues. Germline V lookup: CDR1 LGHDT, CDR2 YNNKEL (reference sequence). Trimming removed 1 base from V and 4 bases from J, with 13 bases in between. CDR3 sequence: CASSQGRGGGETQYF. The CDR3 nucleotides read TGTGCCAGCAGCCAAGGTCGTGGTGGGGGAGAGACCCAGTACTTC.

The gene calls are TRBV20-1 and TRBJ1-5; 10 bases match TRBD1. The junction had 3 bases not matched to a gene; V was cut back by 6 bases and J by 1 base. The germline CDR1 and CDR2 sequences are DFQATT and SNEGSKA (reference sequence). The CDR3 has 14 amino acids. The CDR3 loop reads CSAGTGVSNQPQHF. The CDR3 coding sequence is TGCAGTGCCGGGACAGGGGTAAGCAATCAGCCCCAGCATTTT.

This chain uses TRBV10-3 with TRBJ2-1; no reliable D call. Germline assignment: CDR1 ENHRY and CDR2 SYGVKD. The length of the CDR3 is 14 residues. V was shortened by 4 bases and J by 0 bases, with 7 bases between the two germline ends. The CDR3 spells CAISGANSYNEQFF. As DNA, the CDR3 is TGTGCCATCAGTGGGGCTAACTCCTACAATGAGCAGTTCTTC.

This clonotype has ten or more counts. This chain joins TRBV29-1 and TRBJ2-1; 10 positions agree with TRBD2. After removal of 4 bases from V and 0 bases from J, the junction contained 12 bases not matched to a gene. Germline loops: CDR1 SQVTM, CDR2 ANQGSEA. The CDR3 contains 18 residues. DNA of the CDR3: TGCAGCGTTGTCTGGGCTAGCGGGGGTCTAAGCTCCTACAATGAGCAGTTCTTC. Amino acids: CSVVWASGGLSSYNEQFF.

In this sample, this clonotype turned up a few times. The chain carries TRBV5-6 and TRBJ2-4; 12 bases map to TRBD2. The DNA end is a closer match to TRBJ2-7, so the J assignment may be wrong. The CDR3 runs to 18 residues. Germline lookup yields CDR1 SGHDT and CDR2 YYEEEE. CDR3 nucleotides: TGTGCCAGCAGCTTGACAGGACTAGCGGGGCATCAACACTACGAGCAGTACTTC. Encoded protein: CASSLTGLAGHQHYEQYF.

The V call is TRBV20-1, the J call TRBJ1-4; the D gene is possibly TRBD1 (5 bases). The germline CDR1 and CDR2 sequences are DFQATT and SNEGSKA (reference sequence). The CDR3 consists of 15 residues. Trimming took off 4 bases at V and 5 bases at J, with 17 bases between the two ends. The DNA of the CDR3 is TGCAGTGCTAAGGCGGGCACAGGATGGAATGAAAAACTGTTTTTT. This encodes CSAKAGTGWNEKLFF.

This chain connects TRBV5-1 to TRBJ2-7; perhaps TRBD1 as D (6 bases). CDR3 length: 14 amino acids. CDR1 is SGHRS and CDR2 is YFSETQ in the germline V gene. V dropped 3 bases and J dropped 2 bases, with 12 bases sitting between them. CDR3 sequence reads: CASSWLTGTYEQYF. DNA for the CDR3: TGCGCCAGCAGCTGGCTAACAGGGACCTACGAGCAGTACTTC.

The J gene is TRBJ2-7, the V gene TRBV27; TRBD1 matches 8 bases. The germline gives CDR1 MNHEY, CDR2 SMNVEV (reference sequence). CDR3 length: 14 residues. Unmatched junction bases numbered 6, after V lost 4 bases and J lost 4 bases. The CDR3: CASSSGQGLYEQYF. The CDR3 DNA reads as TGTGCCAGCAGTTCCGGACAGGGTTTGTACGAGCAGTACTTC.

The chain carries TRBV7-4 and TRBJ2-5; the D gene is possibly TRBD2 (6 bases). Germline V gene data show CDR1 as SGHVT and CDR2 as SQSDAQ. This CDR3 is 15 amino acids long. Trimming cost V 2 bases and J 6 bases, with 16 bases left between them. In DNA form, the CDR3 reads TGTGCCAGCAGCTTACCCCCAAGGAGGGAACAGACCCAGTACTTC. It is translated as CASSLPPRREQTQYF.

A few counts support this clonotype. The chain links TRBV5-1 to TRBJ1-1; D is ambiguous. This CDR3 comprises 12 residues. V lost 7 bases to trimming and J lost 5 bases, with 12 bases between them. Germline V CDR1 and CDR2: SGHRS, YFSETQ. CDR3 sequence: CASRGIETEAFF. The CDR3 nucleotides are TGCGCCAGCCGGGGTATAGAGACTGAAGCTTTCTTT.

This chain links TRBV7-3 with TRBJ1-1; 7 bases line up with TRBD1. The length of the CDR3 is 15 residues. Germline CDR1 SGHTA, CDR2 FQGTGA. V dropped 4 bases and J dropped 3; count of bases not matched to a gene: 8. The CDR3 reads CASSSRQGEYTEAFF. The CDR3 DNA reads TGTGCCAGCAGCTCCAGACAGGGAGAATACACTGAAGCTTTCTTT.

This clonotype was observed a few times. The chain recombines TRBV6-2 or TRBV6-3 with TRBJ1-1; perhaps TRBD1 as D (5 bases). Trimming shortened V by 5 bases and J by 8 bases, and 12 bases separated the two germline ends. CDR3 size: 12 residues. CDR1 is MNHEY, CDR2 SVGEGT, per germline. This CDR3 is CASSHTGEEAFF. The CDR3, as DNA: TGTGCCAGCAGTCACACAGGAGAAGAAGCTTTCTTT.

In this sample, this clonotype turned up a few times. J is TRBJ2-1 and V is TRBV9, with no clear D. Trimming left V 1 base short and J 0 bases short, with 8 bases between. The CDR3 is 15 residues long. CDR1 SGDLS and CDR2 YYNGEE come from the germline V gene. The CDR3 region has the DNA TGTGCCAGCAGCGTAATGGGCCTCTCCTACAATGAGCAGTTCTTC. Its protein is CASSVMGLSYNEQFF.

With respect to this clonotype: Lacking the conserved final phenylalanine or tryptophan, this CDR3 likely reflects a read error. The J gene is TRBJ1-2, the V gene TRBV20-1; D unresolved. Trimming shortened V by 3 bases and J by 1 base, and 12 bases separated the two germline ends. The CDR3 consists of 14 residues. From germline, CDR1 is DFQATT and CDR2 SNEGSKA (reference sequence). Written as DNA, the CDR3 is TGCAGTGCTAGGGCTCTCGTGAATAACTATGGCTACACCATC. This sequence encodes CSARALVNNYGYTI.

The chain has TRBV7-2 and TRBJ1-2; no firm D call. The germline gives CDR1 SGHTA, CDR2 FQGNSA. V was cut by 4 bases and J by 4 bases, with 22 bases left in between. CDR3 size: 17 residues. The CDR3 region is CASSSLLVEGGIYGYTF. Written as DNA, the CDR3 is TGTGCCAGCAGCTCCCTCCTCGTAGAGGGAGGAATCTATGGCTACACCTTC.

This clonotype was detected only a few times. The chain joins TRBV20-1 to TRBJ2-3; the D gene is possibly TRBD1 (5 bases). This CDR3 is 16 amino acids long. Trimming cost V 2 bases and J 2 bases, with 17 bases left between them. Germline CDR1 and CDR2: DFQATT and SNEGSKA (reference sequence). This chain's CDR3 is CSARFFGRQITDTQYF. Written as DNA, the CDR3 is TGCAGTGCTAGATTTTTCGGGCGACAGATCACAGATACGCAGTATTTT.

The V and J genes are TRBV29-1 and TRBJ1-1; D gene uncertain. CDR1 and CDR2 (germline): SQVTM, ANQGSEA. CDR3 length: 14 amino acids. Trimming cost V 1 base and J 4 bases, with 13 bases left between them. CDR3 amino acids: CSVEVLSLTTEAFF. The DNA for the CDR3 is TGCAGCGTTGAAGTACTGAGCTTGACCACTGAAGCTTTCTTT.